The 3 T cell receptor beta chains below come from one sample, sequenced in a study of T cell repertoires in cytomegalovirus infection. These receptors' antigens are unknown. TCRdb redid the calling of the reads with MiXCR, one entry per CDR3 protein. This repertoire shows some 920,000 distinct CDR3 sequences, approximately 31% found once; its top ten account for over 12%. The sequencing here drew on cultured CD8+ T cells from PBMCs, taken from culture after CMV antigen stimulation. The receptors were gathered from a human donor in good health (CMV status not recorded). Some clones in this sample may be carry-over from other donors' samples.

This clonotype appeared a few times. The CDR3 spells CASSYSSQVGELFF. The CDR3, as DNA: TGTGCCAGCAGTTACTCGTCTCAGGTCGGGGAGCTGTTTTTT. V gene TRBV6-5 combines with J gene TRBJ2-2; D remains unclear. The germline V gene encodes CDR1 MNHEY and CDR2 SVGAGI. Trimming cost V 0 bases and J 7 bases, with 9 bases left between them. The CDR3 has 14 residues.

The rearrangement links TRBV29-1 to TRBJ2-5; a weak D match, TRBD1 (5 bases). The ends were cut back, 5 bases at V and 5 bases at J, with 9 bases in the middle. Germline CDR1 is SQVTM and CDR2 is ANQGSEA. The length of the CDR3 is 11 residues. In DNA form, the CDR3 reads TGCAGCGTTTTACAGGAGGAGACCCAGTACTTC. Translation gives CSVLQEETQYF.

CDR3 region: CASSPTEGERETQYF. CDR3 nucleotides: TGTGCCAGCAGCCCTACAGAGGGGGAGAGAGAGACCCAGTACTTC. This chain links TRBV7-9 with TRBJ2-5, with a weak D call TRBD1 (6 bases). Trimming left V 5 bases short and J 4 bases short, with 17 bases between. This CDR3 has 15 amino acids. Germline CDR1 SEHNR, CDR2 FQNEAQ (reference sequence).